A single sample is the source of the 17 T cell receptor beta chains below, sequenced in a study of regulatory T cells in long-lasting Graves disease. Time point: newly diagnosed GD, antithyroid drugs for less than 3 months. PBMC-extracted RNA yielded the TCR library. Investigators prepared the TCR beta libraries by applying iRepertoire HTBI primers and Arm-PCR of CDR3 regions. TCRdb fed the multiplex PCR reads into MiXCR, producing one record per CDR3 protein. This sample has 390,000 or so distinct CDR3 sequences, with approximately 10% found just once. The sample was also linked to a second study, of T cells in Graves' hyperthyroidism and ophthalmopathy.

Material: peripheral blood mononuclear cells (PBMCs), obtained at new diagnosis, from a patient treated with antithyroid drugs. These receptors originate from a woman younger than 30 with Graves disease.

This clonotype was found many times. This rearrangement joins TRBV7-9 to TRBJ2-1; 8 positions agree with TRBD1. V was pared by 5 bases and J by 6 bases, with 6 bases of the junction left unmatched. Germline CDR1 SEHNR, CDR2 FQNEAQ (reference sequence). The CDR3 sequence is 14 residues long. CDR3 in amino acids: CASSRTGFGNEQFF. Written as DNA, the CDR3 is TGTGCCAGCAGCCGGACAGGGTTTGGCAATGAGCAGTTCTTC.

The sample holds many counts of this clonotype. This chain joins TRBV7-9 and TRBJ2-7; D is undetermined. This CDR3 spans 13 amino acids. V lost 4 bases and J 0 bases, leaving 7 bases between the germline ends. Per germline, CDR1 SEHNR and CDR2 FQNEAQ (reference sequence). The CDR3 region is CASSWWDSYEQYV. For the CDR3, the DNA is TGTGCCAGCAGCTGGTGGGACTCCTACGAGCAGTACGTC.

This chain joins TRBV28 and TRBJ2-1; 7 positions match TRBD1. This CDR3 has 16 residues. Unmatched junction bases numbered 12, after V lost 6 bases and J lost 4 bases. Germline V gene lookup returns CDR1 MDHEN and CDR2 SYDVKM. The DNA of the CDR3 is TGTGCCAGCAGCACGGGGACAGATAGCTATTACAATGAGCAGTTCTTC. It codes for CASSTGTDSYYNEQFF.

This chain connects TRBV7-9 to TRBJ2-1; D not resolved. V lost 3 bases and J lost 10, with 10 bases in between. The CDR3 extends over 12 amino acids. CDR1 and CDR2 (germline): SEHNR, FQNEAQ (reference sequence). The CDR3 here is CASSFRSYEQFF. In DNA form, the CDR3 reads TGTGCCAGCAGCTTTAGGAGTTACGAGCAGTTCTTC.

The table lists this clonotype with many counts. The chain joins TRBV6-1 to TRBJ1-1; D remains unclear. Germline V gene sequence: CDR1 MNHNS, CDR2 SASEGT. V was clipped by 5 bases and J by 0 bases, with 7 bases between them. The CDR3 runs to 13 residues. The CDR3 here is CASSPHVNTEAFF. In DNA form, the CDR3 reads TGTGCCAGCAGTCCACATGTGAACACTGAAGCTTTCTTT.

This clonotype was seen a handful of times. The chain joins TRBV4-2 to TRBJ1-1; D is perhaps TRBD1 (6 bases). The V gene lost 0 bases and the J gene lost 4 bases, with 9 bases spanning the gap. The CDR3 spans 14 residues. Germline lookup yields CDR1 LGHNA and CDR2 YNFKEQ. CDR3 sequence reads: CASSQDRGSTEAFF. Written as DNA, the CDR3 is TGTGCCAGCAGCCAAGACAGGGGCAGCACTGAAGCTTTCTTT.

At least ten counts were recorded for this clonotype. The chain joins TRBV20-1 to TRBJ1-4; D is unclear. The germline V and J ends were trimmed by 3 bases and 15 bases, with 14 bases remaining between them. Germline values: CDR1 DFQATT, CDR2 SNEGSKA (reference sequence). This CDR3 region has 11 residues. The CDR3 nucleotides read TGCAGTGCTAGGGTCGAAGAAAGGATGTTTTTT. Amino acids: CSARVEERMFF.

Ten or more counts support this clonotype. V usage is TRBV3-1 and J usage is TRBJ1-1; maybe TRBD1 (6 bases). The V and J ends lost 0 bases and 11 bases respectively, with 16 bases between them. CDR1 is LGHDT, CDR2 YNNKEL, per germline (reference sequence). The CDR3 sequence is 14 residues long. The CDR3 DNA sequence: TGTGCCAGCAGCCAAGATGGGGGGCTGGCCATGGCTTTCTTT. Its translation is CASSQDGGLAMAFF.

The J gene is TRBJ2-7, the V gene TRBV10-3, with 9 bases that match TRBD1. Germline CDR1 reads ENHRY; CDR2 reads SYGVKD. CDR3 size: 14 residues. V shed 6 bases and J 6 bases; nucleotides not matched to a gene: 9. The CDR3 DNA is TGTGCCATCAGCCCCCGGGACAGGGCAGGCGAGCAGTACTTC. It encodes CAISPRDRAGEQYF.

This clonotype occurred many times. The chain carries TRBV18 and TRBJ1-1; possibly TRBD1 for D (6 bases). Per germline, CDR1 KGHSH and CDR2 LQKENI. Trimming shortened V by 4 bases and J by 0 bases, and 9 bases separated the two germline ends. CDR3 length: 14 residues. As DNA, the CDR3 is TGTGCCAGCTCACGGACAGCTATGAACACTGAAGCTTTCTTT. Translation: CASSRTAMNTEAFF.

The chain links TRBV11-3 to TRBJ1-1; a possible D gene is TRBD1 (6 bases). Per germline, CDR1 SGHNT and CDR2 YENEEA. The CDR3 has 16 residues. V dropped 5 bases and J dropped 1 base, with 17 bases sitting between them. The CDR3 protein is CASSPPDGQKNTEAFF. As DNA, the CDR3 is TGTGCCAGCAGCCCCCCAGACGGACAGAAGAACACTGAAGCTTTCTTT.

A few counts support this clonotype. V is TRBV10-3 and J is TRBJ1-2, with unresolved D. This CDR3 region has 11 residues. Trimming took 6 bases from V and 10 from J, leaving 12 bases between them. The germline V gene has CDR1 ENHRY and CDR2 SYGVKD. CDR3 sequence: CAIRADVDYTF. CDR3 nucleotides: TGTGCCATCAGGGCAGACGTAGACTACACCTTC.

This clonotype was picked up a small number of times. The chain carries TRBV7-9 and TRBJ1-2; 9 bases map to TRBD1. The germline V gene has CDR1 SEHNR and CDR2 FQNEAQ (reference sequence). This CDR3 contains 15 residues. The ends lost 4 bases at V and 7 bases at J; junction bases unmatched: 10. The CDR3 DNA sequence: TGTGCCAGCAGCTCCCCGGGACAGGGTTTTTCTGGCTACACCTTC. Translating it yields CASSSPGQGFSGYTF.

This clonotype was seen ten or more times. The chain employs TRBV7-9 and TRBJ1-2; no clear D gene. The V end was cut by 0 bases, the J end by 6 bases, with 5 bases between. The CDR3 contains 12 residues. Germline lookup yields CDR1 SEHNR and CDR2 FQNEAQ (reference sequence). For the CDR3, the DNA is TGTGCCAGCAGCTTAGCCCTGAATGGCTACACCTTC. Its protein is CASSLALNGYTF.

This clonotype was observed at least ten times. The V and J genes are TRBV30 and TRBJ2-1; a weak D match, TRBD1 (5 bases). Germline CDR1 GTSNPN, CDR2 SVGIG (reference sequence). This CDR3 has 15 amino acids. Trimming stripped 2 bases from V and 10 bases from J, with 21 bases between. The CDR3 bases are TGTGCCTGGAGTATCTGGACACGGAGACTGGTAGAGCAGTTCTTC. Protein: CAWSIWTRRLVEQFF.

The chain links TRBV7-9 to TRBJ2-7, with 7 bases lining up with TRBD2. The length of the CDR3 is 17 residues. Per the germline V gene, CDR1 is SEHNR and CDR2 is FQNEAQ (reference sequence). The ends lost 1 base at V and 6 bases at J; junction bases unmatched: 15. The CDR3 sequence is CASSLDPSGPTSGEQYF. For the CDR3, the DNA is TGTGCCAGCAGCTTAGATCCTAGCGGTCCTACCAGCGGCGAGCAGTACTTC.

The chain joins TRBV29-1 to TRBJ2-7; D might be TRBD2 (5 bases). This CDR3 contains 13 residues. In germline, CDR1 is SQVTM, CDR2 ANQGSEA. Trimming left V 4 bases short and J 2 bases short, with 12 bases between. The chain's CDR3 is CSVGPGLTYEQYF. DNA for the CDR3: TGCAGCGTTGGGCCAGGACTTACCTACGAGCAGTACTTC.